This paragraph covers one T cell receptor beta chain sequence. Its antigen target is currently unknown. At one boundary the junction diverges from the germline segment, which might be a read error. The data belong to a study of cytomegalovirus exposure and HLA in healthy donors (dated by TCRdb to between 2016 and 2019). Background for the entire study: An earlier analysis of 587 of the donors reported about 290 Gb of sequence data and 120 million or so unique TCR beta sequences from 150 million to 200 million T cells. HLA typing covered class I and class II loci at four-digit resolution. Donor age, sex, ethnicity and CMV serostatus were compiled together with the repertoire data. The number of donors typed differed by locus, with about 629-640 for A, B, C, DRB1 and DQB1, approximately 500 for DQA1, 600 to 610 for DPA1, and roughly 450 for DPB1. The study profiled the T cell repertoires of approximately 700 subjects by immunosequencing and related them to cytomegalovirus serostatus. About five DR-DQ haplotypes were treated as single units for association and clustering because of strong linkage in the cohort. To study patterns of TCR occurrence, a later analysis re-analyzed previously published TCR beta repertoires from 550 to 800 donors and added high-resolution HLA genotyping. Besides the first cohort of hundreds of subjects, a separate validation cohort made up of 95 to 150 different subjects was used. Among some 400 genotyped donors of the cohort, an average of approximately 200,000 unique TCR beta nucleotide sequences was sequenced per donor, of which 15% to 20% were non-productive. The study aimed to test whether cataloging public T cell receptors could reveal signatures of past pathogen exposure. An early release covering about 600 HLA-typed donors comprised about 310 gigabases of sequencing data and 85 million to 100 million unique TCR sequences. Rather than drawing on any new phenotypic data, the later analysis identified candidate immune exposures from TCR beta sequences and the way those sequences occurred across donors. Among the 398 genotyped donors, around 81% belonged to the genetic ancestry cluster associated with self-reported Caucasian donors. All discovery cohort repertoires had been generated using a single sequencing platform. In a later genetic analysis, genome-wide SNP genotypes for about 60% of the 666 donors were used, and that subset was treated as a discovery cohort. In an earlier analysis of 500 to 650 of the donors, high-throughput TCR beta sequencing was used to judge whether each TCR beta V gene segment behaved as functional or pseudogenic. The study combined high-throughput TCR immunosequencing, statistical association of individual TCRs with disease status, and machine learning to predict cytomegalovirus infection status. Findings and caveats that apply to the study as a whole: Compared with equally common non-associated chains, HLA-associated TCR beta chains in a later analysis were more clonally expanded and had lower generation probabilities. The only immune exposure information available for the cohort was CMV serostatus. According to a later genetic analysis, donors in an Asian-associated ancestry cluster had fewer N-insertions in productive TCRs than the roughly 700-donor mean. V-gene and J-gene trimming of TCR beta chains was associated with a missense DCLRE1C variant in a later genetic analysis, and the association was replicated in an independent cohort. In a later analysis, around 15,000 TCR beta sequences were associated with specific HLA alleles at a false discovery rate of 0.05. A further reported finding was that TCR beta sequences accurately predicted the HLA-A and HLA-B alleles for most subjects in the first cohort. In the study, approximately 160 TCR beta chains were listed as associated with cytomegalovirus. Most TCR sequences were seen in very few donors, while some public TCRs were found in many individuals. The cohort was sequenced for TCR beta chains only, and without alpha or paired-chain data the features that could be detected were limited. Linkage disequilibrium might explain the correlated functional status among segregating V segments, but an unknown experimental factor could not be excluded. The 87-base-pair reads could not distinguish some IMGT-functional V segments, including TRBV6-2 and TRBV6-3, so those segments were excluded. Assigning TCR associations to individual alleles was difficult when HLA alleles, especially DR and DQ, strongly co-occurred. According to the authors, the approach could potentially be generalized to other disease states and immunological phenotypes. An earlier analysis of 587 of the donors showed that most TCR beta V segments appeared in productive rearrangements either about 87% or about 30% of the time, which broadly matched IMGT annotations. The classifier was reported to diagnose cytomegalovirus status with high specificity and sensitivity in both the original cohort and the validation cohort. A cluster of highly shared sequence variants was judged likely to represent a technical artifact of the sequencing pipeline. Several of the top co-occurrence clusters appeared to be linked to parvovirus B19, influenza, CMV and Epstein-Barr virus, according to a later analysis. The earlier analysis of 450 to 700 of the donors excluded over 15 rarely observed V segments, including chromosome 9 orphons, because counts were too low. Because HLA typing was unavailable for some donors at each locus, only the typed subset was used in association tests. According to a later analysis, TCR association rates differed among HLA loci, with DRB1 alleles showing the most associated TCRs and HLA-C alleles showing the fewest. Sequencing depth was assumed to be roughly uniform across donors in the presence/absence analyses, though that assumption may not hold. Most CMV-associated TCR beta chains appeared to be HLA-restricted in a later analysis, and the HLA associations seemed to be driven largely by CMV exposure. A few of the identified cytomegalovirus-associated TCR beta chains were confirmed in vitro to be specific for cytomegalovirus antigens.

The cohort consisted of more than 650 healthy bone marrow donors. At the time of sampling, all cohort members were nominally healthy, though unrecorded immune exposures were likely present. The donor tested CMV seronegative, placing the donor among the roughly 350 seronegative members of the cohort. Every donor gave a peripheral blood sample, and the peripheral blood mononuclear cells from that sample were used for TCR beta sequencing. The Qiagen DNeasy Blood Extraction Kit was used to extract genomic DNA from the blood cell samples. To prepare the library, the immunoSEQ multiplex PCR assay was applied. The multiplex PCR relied on a mix of 60 forward primers for TCR Vbeta segments and 13 reverse primers for TCR Jbeta segments. A multiplex PCR assay on genomic DNA amplified the CDR3 region of rearranged TCR beta genes. Amplified TCR beta libraries were sequenced as 87-base-pair reads on the Illumina HiSeq System. The paper's data handling went like this. In a later analysis, about 80 million unique TCR beta chains were counted across the approximately 620 repertoires, and roughly 11 million of these chains were shared by at least two donors. To remove PCR and sequencing errors, raw reads were error-corrected and collapsed into unique sequences using a nearest-neighbor algorithm that merged closely related sequences. Alignment of CDR3 sequences to IMGT reference sequences was used to assign V, D and J gene segments. For a sequence to be retained, a match of at least six nucleotides was required to both a V gene segment and a J gene segment. A rearrangement counted as productive if the CDR3 had no stop codons and remained in frame with V and J, and every other rearrangement counted as non-productive. CDR3 was defined by IMGT convention, running from the second conserved V-encoded cysteine to the conserved J-encoded phenylalanine. In an earlier analysis of more than 550 of the donors, sequences lacking an unambiguous match to a single V gene segment were excluded. An earlier analysis of approximately 590 of the donors classified V segments as functional when productive rearrangements were above 56.7% and as segregating when the standard deviation between donors was above 5%. A statistical classification framework was built for diagnosing cytomegalovirus status from the catalog of TCR beta chain sequences. A later analysis assigned V and J genes by comparing TCR nucleotide sequences with IMGT/GENE-DB human TR gene sequences. In a later analysis, CDR3 sequences and most-parsimonious VDJ recombination scenarios were assigned using the TCRdist pipeline. A later analysis defined each TCR beta chain by its CDR3 amino acid sequence plus V-gene family, and excluded reads lacking a unique V-gene family. In a later analysis, approximately 640 highly shared, low-generation-probability nucleotide sequences were removed to address suspected cross-contamination and a sequencing artifact. For each public chain, a later analysis derived a clonal expansion index from normalized ranks of inferred template counts within each repertoire. Generation probabilities in a later analysis came from a VDJ recombination model fitted to out-of-frame rearrangements, and those results were checked against IGoR. In a later analysis, hypergeometric tests were used to score TCR-TCR, TCR-HLA and TCR-CMV co-occurrence, with a repertoire-size bias correction applied to TCR pairs. In a later analysis, false discovery rates were estimated by permuting HLA or CMV assignments 20 times. In a later analysis, co-occurring TCRs were grouped using DBSCAN, with TCRdist sequence similarity added in when clustering inside HLA-allele-positive subsets. Co-occurrence clustering excluded repertoires with fewer than 30,000 or more than 120,000 public chains, plus five with anomalous nucleotide sharing. The table comes from immuneACCESS by way of TCRdb, which keeps in-frame sequences with V and J called. Part of the clones is missing from these tables; in studies checked, under half for an unresolved V gene and the rest for unknown reasons. That table furnishes V, J and clone size, whereas the DNA furnished D and trimming. The sample has 120,000 or so clones on record, 75% to 85% of them singletons. The ten most abundant clones make up approximately 1.8% of the sample.

The CDR3 numbers 13 residues from cysteine through phenylalanine. The CDR3 DNA has 39 bases and is translated from base 1. CDR1 GTSNPN and CDR2 SVGIG were looked up in the germline V gene (reference sequence). The receptor comes from a man aged 40-49 years in good health and CMV-seronegative. The specimen sequenced was PBMCs. Rearrangement joined TRBV30 to TRBJ2-6; TRBD1 is a weak D gene call, 5 bases matching. The CDR3 protein is CAWRSSGANGLTF. The bases are TGTGCCTGGAGGAGCTCTGGGGCCAACGGCCTGACTTTC.